The next 20 T cell receptor beta chains were all read from a single sample in a study of blood T cell repertoires in COVID-19. Clones were read by immunoSEQ multiplex PCR, and TCRdb kept only the in-frame ones, dropping some. Here the sample spans roughly 140,000 clones, 88% being singletons. Sequencing was carried out using peripheral blood. Receptors originate from a woman in her 50s with acute or convalescent COVID-19.

The chain employs TRBV28 and TRBJ1-6; maybe TRBD1 (5 bases). Germline CDR1 and CDR2: MDHEN and SYDVKM. The CDR3 length is 19 residues. Trimming shortened V by 6 bases and J by 0 bases, and 21 bases separated the two germline ends. The CDR3 spells CASSPPSGRASSYNSPLHF. DNA of the CDR3: TGTGCCAGCAGCCCTCCCTCGGGCAGGGCTAGCTCCTATAATTCACCCCTCCACTTT.

The V gene is TRBV3-1 (or the pseudogene TRBV3-2), the J gene TRBJ2-7; possibly TRBD1 for D (6 bases). From germline, CDR1 is LGHDT and CDR2 YNNKEL (reference sequence). V lost 1 base to trimming and J lost 7 bases, with 17 bases between them. CDR3 size: 15 residues. The CDR3 coding sequence is TGTGCCAGCAGCCAAGGCCCCACAGGGTCGGGTGAGCAGTACTTC. It is translated as CASSQGPTGSGEQYF.

The chain carries TRBV7-9 and TRBJ2-7; D not resolved. The CDR3 extends over 13 amino acids. Germline V CDR1 and CDR2: SEHNR, FQNEAQ (reference sequence). The V gene lost 4 bases and the J gene lost 0 bases, with 7 bases spanning the gap. The DNA of the CDR3 is TGTGCCAGCAGCTCTGCGGCCTCCTACGAGCAGTACTTC. It encodes CASSSAASYEQYF.

The chain employs TRBV19 and TRBJ2-3; the D gene is possibly TRBD2 (6 bases). The CDR3 consists of 16 residues. Trimming stripped 5 bases from V and 0 bases from J, with 15 bases between. Germline V CDR1 and CDR2: LNHDA, SQIVND (reference sequence). The CDR3 sequence: CASSLRERVSTDTQYF. CDR3 bases: TGTGCCAGTAGTCTAAGGGAGCGGGTTAGCACAGATACGCAGTATTTT.

The V gene is TRBV29-1, the J gene TRBJ2-4; maybe TRBD2 (6 bases). The V and J ends lost 7 bases and 3 bases respectively, with 10 bases between them. The CDR3 has 12 amino acids. Per the germline V gene, CDR1 is SQVTM and CDR2 is ANQGSEA. CDR3 region: CSGGVGKNIQYF. The CDR3 nucleotides read TGCAGCGGCGGGGTTGGCAAAAACATTCAGTACTTC. Supplemented by reference TRBV29-1 and TRBJ2-4, the full variable domain reads SAVISQKPSRDICQRGTSLTIQCQVDSQVTMMFWYRQQPGQSLTLIATANQGSEATYESGFVIDKFPISRPNLTFSTLTVSNMSPEDSSIYLCSGGVGKNIQYFGAGTRLSVL.

This clone was observed a few times. The CDR3 region has the DNA TGTGCCACCAGTGTATCGGGGTTTGGCTACACCTTC. Amino acid sequence: CATSVSGFGYTF. The rearrangement links TRBV24-1 to TRBJ1-2; D unresolved. There are 12 residues in the CDR3. The V gene's germline CDR1 is KGHDR and CDR2 SFDVKD. V was shortened by 5 bases and J by 7 bases, with 10 bases between the two germline ends.

This chain joins TRBV5-1 and TRBJ1-1, with 8 positions matching TRBD1. CDR3 length equals 14 residues. V was pared by 4 bases and J by 7 bases, with 9 bases of the junction left unmatched. Germline CDR1 SGHRS, CDR2 YFSETQ. The CDR3 DNA is TGCGCCAGCAGCGAGGGACAGGACCCTAGTGAAGCTTTCTTT. It codes for CASSEGQDPSEAFF.

This clone is a singleton in its sample. The chain couples TRBV6-2 or TRBV6-3 to TRBJ2-7; possibly TRBD1 for D (6 bases). The CDR3 runs 13 residues. V gave up 5 bases and J gave up 7 bases, with 15 bases separating them. Germline loops: CDR1 MNHEY, CDR2 SVGEGT. CDR3 DNA sequence: TGTGCCAGCAGTCCGGGACACCTGTCTGAGCAGTACTTC. Amino acid sequence: CASSPGHLSEQYF.

The V gene is TRBV13, the J gene TRBJ2-7, with TRBD1 matching 11 bases. The CDR3 spans 14 residues. Germline CDR1 reads PRHDT; CDR2 reads FYEKMQ (reference sequence). The J segment lost 4 bases and the V segment lost 5 bases, leaving 4 bases of the junction unmatched. The CDR3 sequence is CASSEGDRGYEQYF. DNA of the CDR3: TGTGCCAGCAGCGAAGGGGACAGGGGGTACGAGCAGTACTTC. The whole variable domain, filled in from reference TRBV13 and TRBJ2-7, reads AAGVIQSPRHLIKEKRETATLKCYPIPRHDTVYWYQQGPGQDPQFLISFYEKMQSDKGSIPDRFSAQQFSDYHSELNMSSLELGDSALYFCASSEGDRGYEQYFGPGTRLTVT.

V is TRBV5-1 and J is TRBJ1-3, with 8 bases aligning to TRBD1. This CDR3 contains 15 residues. The J segment lost 5 bases and the V segment lost 0 bases, leaving 4 bases of the junction unmatched. Germline values: CDR1 SGHRS, CDR2 YFSETQ. CDR3 region: CASSLGTGTRNTIYF. The CDR3 DNA reads as TGCGCCAGCAGCTTGGGGACAGGGACTAGAAACACCATATATTTT.

The chain uses TRBV7-3 and TRBJ2-2; D might be TRBD2 (6 bases). V lost 0 bases to trimming and J lost 0 bases, with 11 bases between them. The CDR3 covers 17 residues. Germline loops: CDR1 SGHTA, CDR2 FQGTGA. The CDR3 region is CASSLTPSAANTGELFF. The CDR3 DNA sequence: TGTGCCAGCAGCTTAACCCCTAGCGCTGCGAACACCGGGGAGCTGTTTTTT.

The chain uses TRBV25-1 and TRBJ1-1, with TRBD1 identical over 8 bases. There are 16 residues in the CDR3. Germline loops: CDR1 MGHDK, CDR2 SYGVNS. V gave up 5 bases and J gave up 1 base; unmatched junction bases: 9. This CDR3 reads CASSPPGRGRNTEAFF. In DNA, the CDR3 is TGTGCCAGCAGTCCGCCGGGCAGGGGGCGGAACACTGAAGCTTTCTTT.

This clone has only one observation. The chain is built from TRBV7-9 and TRBJ2-5; the D is unclear. Germline CDR1 SEHNR, CDR2 FQNEAQ (reference sequence). This CDR3 has 11 amino acids. The V gene lost 5 bases and the J gene lost 2 bases, with 3 bases spanning the gap. The CDR3 bases are TGTGCCAGCAGCCCTCAAGAGACCCAGTACTTC. Translated: CASSPQETQYF.

The rearrangement links TRBV6-5 to TRBJ1-3; unclear D gene. This CDR3 has 13 residues. V was clipped by 6 bases and J by 9 bases, with 15 bases between them. Germline loops: CDR1 MNHEY, CDR2 SVGAGI. The DNA for the CDR3 is TGTGCCAGCAGAGGAAGTTCCGGAGGCACCATATATTTT. This translates into CASRGSSGGTIYF.

The V gene is TRBV27, the J gene TRBJ2-1, with 10 bases matching TRBD1. CDR1 is MNHEY, CDR2 SMNVEV, per germline (reference sequence). The V gene end was trimmed by 3 bases and the J gene end by 7 bases; junction bases not matched to a gene: 6. There are 15 residues in the CDR3. The CDR3, as DNA: TGTGCCAGCAGTTTGTCCCGGACAGGGGGGAATGAGCAGTTCTTC. Its protein is CASSLSRTGGNEQFF.

The rearrangement uses TRBV9 and TRBJ2-1; D may be TRBD1 (5 bases). Trimming pared 0 bases from V and 1 base from J, leaving 11 bases between. The CDR3 totals 16 residues. The V gene's germline CDR1 is SGDLS and CDR2 YYNGEE. The CDR3 sequence is CASSVGGRVSYNEQFF. Written as DNA, the CDR3 is TGTGCCAGCAGCGTAGGGGGCAGAGTTTCCTACAATGAGCAGTTCTTC.

The gene calls are TRBV9 and TRBJ1-2; 9 nucleotides align to TRBD1. The germline V gene encodes CDR1 SGDLS and CDR2 YYNGEE. V trimming: 5 bases; J trimming: 5 bases; junction bases outside the gene matches: 25. CDR3 length: 20 amino acids. In DNA form, the CDR3 reads TGTGCCAGCAGTCCCGACCTCCAAAACCGGGACAGGGTTTTTCGGTATGGCTACACCTTC. Translation: CASSPDLQNRDRVFRYGYTF.

As DNA, the CDR3 is TGCGCCAGCAGCATCAGACAAGAGACCCAGTACTTC. Protein product: CASSIRQETQYF. V gene TRBV5-1 combines with J gene TRBJ2-5; D unresolved. The CDR3 extends over 12 amino acids. V was clipped by 4 bases and J by 2 bases, with 6 bases between them. Germline V CDR1 and CDR2: SGHRS, YFSETQ. Drawing the rest from reference TRBV5-1 and TRBJ2-5, the complete variable domain is KAGVTQTPRYLIKTRGQQVTLSCSPISGHRSVSWYQQTPGQGLQFLFEYFSETQRNKGNFPGRFSGRQFSNSRSEMNVSTLELGDSALYLCASSIRQETQYFGPGTRLLVL.

The rearrangement joins TRBV15 to TRBJ2-5; tentatively, D is TRBD2 (5 bases). V lost 0 bases to trimming and J lost 10 bases, with 12 bases between them. The CDR3 is 13 amino acids. CDR1 and CDR2 from the germline V gene are LNHNV and YYDKDF (reference sequence). The CDR3 loop is CATSREPSEGQYF. CDR3 DNA: TGTGCCACCAGCAGAGAACCGAGTGAGGGCCAGTACTTC.

The chain employs TRBV2 and TRBJ1-5, with D unclear. This CDR3 is 18 amino acids long. CDR1 and CDR2 (germline): SNHLY, FYNNEI. V lost 5 bases, J lost 0 bases, and 20 bases lay in between. The CDR3 region has the DNA TGTGCCAGCAGTCCTCCTCCTGCTGAAATCTATAGCAATCAGCCCCAGCATTTT. It is translated as CASSPPPAEIYSNQPQHF.